What follows describes a single TCR beta chain. Data came from immunoSEQ multiplex PCR; TCRdb stores just in-frame clones and leaves some out. This sample has roughly 200,000 clones, with roughly 77% found just once. The data were obtained in a study of blood T cell repertoires in COVID-19. This CDR3 has 16 residues. With 2 bases removed from V and 8 bases from J, the gap between germline ends came to 19 bases. Germline V gives CDR1 KGHSH, CDR2 LQKENI. The chain carries TRBV18 and TRBJ2-1, with D tentatively TRBD1 (6 bases). The clonotype comes from a man between 65 and 85 years old with active or convalescent COVID-19. Sequenced sample: peripheral blood. The CDR3 spells CASSPSGPGVKYEQFF. The CDR3, as DNA: TGTGCCAGCTCACCATCCGGGCCAGGGGTTAAGTATGAGCAGTTCTTC.